This TCR beta chain was captured in a study of CD8+ T cells in alopecia areata. Overall study context: Each day, treated patients took oral tofacitinib twice, at 5 to 10 mg per dose. The study's findings and limits: A great number of expanded lesional clones endured in scalp and blood during tofacitinib.

The ends were cut back, 4 bases at V and 4 bases at J, with 13 bases in the middle. This CDR3 region has 14 residues. CDR1 is SEHNR, CDR2 FQNEAQ, per germline (reference sequence). A remark on this clone: Its specificity is not known.

The sequencing template was cDNA reverse transcribed from extracted RNA. The assay was immunoSEQ multiplex PCR, and TCRdb's table has in-frame clones only and misses some. The sample has under 150,000 clones, approximately 60% seen once. Noted treatment: oral pan-JAK inhibitor, 5-10 mg twice daily. The material sequenced was CD4+ T cells sorted from blood, taken at week 4, from a patient treated with tofacitinib. J is TRBJ1-2 and V is TRBV7-9; D is unclear. This TCR came from a human donor with alopecia areata. The CDR3 coding sequence is TGTGCCAGCAGCTCCGAAGGTCGAATCTATGGCTACACCTTC. Translated: CASSSEGRIYGYTF.